A single T cell receptor (beta chain) is shown here with its context. Methods used by the authors: Estimated nucleated cell counts came from reference gene primer amplification. TCRdb keeps only in-frame clones here, not all; method: immunoSEQ multiplex PCR. Clonal size and the V and J genes are those of that table, whereas D and trimming came from the DNA. The sample shows some 220,000 clones, about four fifths of them seen only once. The sample originates from a study of blood T cell repertoires in COVID-19. Looking at the study overall: The samples span acute and convalescent COVID-19 from the United States, Italy and Spain. From T cells, B-cell-depleted T cells, or PBMCs came the material, which was cDNA or gDNA.

V lost 1 base to trimming and J lost 0 bases, with 14 bases between them. Per the germline V gene, CDR1 is SGHDT and CDR2 is YYEEEE. This CDR3 region has 16 residues. Sequences were obtained from peripheral blood. This receptor was obtained from a woman aged 55 to 70 with acute or convalescent COVID-19. The rearrangement joins TRBV5-6 to TRBJ2-7; D gene uncertain. CDR3 nucleotides: TGTGCCAGCAGCTTGAGAGTAGACTTCGGCTCCTACGAGCAGTACTTC. It translates to CASSLRVDFGSYEQYF.